This T cell receptor beta chain is from a study of immune evolution from preneoplasia to lung adenocarcinoma. Note on this clone: Its antigen is still unknown.

TCRdb's copy holds only in-frame clones and misses some; the assay was immunoSEQ multiplex PCR. The sample has about 7,900 clones; roughly four fifths are singletons. Study observations and caveats: Later-stage lesions seemingly showed higher T cell density and diversity than normal lung.

The clonotype originates from a person aged 65 to 85 with lung adenocarcinoma. The sample consisted of FFPE minimally invasive lung adenocarcinoma tissue.

For the CDR3, the DNA is TGTGCCAGCAGTGAAGTAAGGGTGGCATCCGACTATGGCTACACCTTC. Translation gives CASSEVRVASDYGYTF. The V gene is TRBV6-1, the J gene TRBJ1-2; no firm D call. The CDR3 covers 16 residues. The germline CDR1 and CDR2 sequences are MNHNS and SASEGT. The V gene lost 1 base and the J gene lost 3 bases, with 15 bases spanning the gap.